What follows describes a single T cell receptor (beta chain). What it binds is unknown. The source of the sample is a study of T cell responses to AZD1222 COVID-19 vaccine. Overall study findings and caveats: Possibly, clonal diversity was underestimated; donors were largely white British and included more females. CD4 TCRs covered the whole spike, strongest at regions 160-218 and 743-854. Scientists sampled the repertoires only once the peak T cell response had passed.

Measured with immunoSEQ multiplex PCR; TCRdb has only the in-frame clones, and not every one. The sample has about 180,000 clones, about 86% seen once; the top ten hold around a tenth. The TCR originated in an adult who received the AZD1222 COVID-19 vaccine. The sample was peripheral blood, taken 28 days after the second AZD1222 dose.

In DNA form, the CDR3 reads TGTGCCAGCAGCCCCTCCGGGACAGGGCAGGGCACAGATACGCAGTATTTT. Translated: CASSPSGTGQGTDTQYF. The rearrangement links TRBV7-9 to TRBJ2-3; 9 nucleotides line up with TRBD1. The V gene end was trimmed by 5 bases and the J gene end by 1 base; junction bases not matched to a gene: 10. The length of the CDR3 is 17 residues. The V gene's germline CDR1 is SEHNR and CDR2 FQNEAQ (reference sequence).